These T cell receptor beta chains were read from a single sample in a study of T cell responses to AZD1222 COVID-19 vaccine. The assay was immunoSEQ multiplex PCR, and TCRdb's table has in-frame clones only and misses some. The table records about 130,000 clones, 80% to 90% of them present only once. Sequenced here: peripheral blood, sampled on day 0 of AZD1222 vaccination. These receptor sequences come from an adult in good health. Both conserved end residues are part of each CDR3. The order of the fields is V gene, D gene, J gene, clone size, CDR3 DNA, CDR3 protein. A D gene is named only where the DNA matches it firmly. The listing skips clone size in some rows; elsewhere it reads once, few, many or a size class.

TRBV5-1,TRBD1,TRBJ1-1,once,TGCGCCAGCAGCTTACCGAGCCGGGACAGAGTGGCTTTCTTT,CASSLPSRDRVAFF
TRBV2,.,TRBJ1-2,few,TGTGCCAGTCTGAGTACGACGAACTATGGCTACACCTTC,CASLSTTNYGYTF
TRBV5-5,.,TRBJ1-1,once,TGTGCCAGCAGCTTGGGGGGGCAGAGACTGAACACTGAAGCTTTCTTT,CASSLGGQRLNTEAFF
TRBV5-1,TRBD2,TRBJ2-2,.,TGCGCCAGCTCAGCGGGGGGGAACACCGGGGAGCTGTTTTTT,CASSAGGNTGELFF
TRBV19,TRBD1,TRBJ1-1,few,TGTGCCAGCCTCAATGGGACAGGGGGAACTGAAGCTTTCTTT,CASLNGTGGTEAFF
TRBV5-5,TRBD1,TRBJ2-5,.,TGTGCCAGCAGCGACAGGGGGCAGGAGACCCAGTACTTC,CASSDRGQETQYF
TRBV19,.,TRBJ2-1,.,TGTGCCAGTAGTGCCCGGAGTCGGGGGGCGCGAGGCAATGAGCAGTTCTTC,CASSARSRGARGNEQFF
TRBV28,.,TRBJ2-5,.,TGTGCCAGCCGGGAATCGGAGACCCAGTACTTC,CASRESETQYF
TRBV4-1,TRBD1,TRBJ2-7,.,TGCGCCAGCAGCCACCTGGGACAGGGGGCGGACCACGAGCAGTACTTC,CASSHLGQGADHEQYF
TRBV19,.,TRBJ2-5,once,TGTGCCAGTAGTCCAGAGGGGGTCCAAGAGACCCAGTACTTC,CASSPEGVQETQYF
TRBV7-8,TRBD2,TRBJ2-5,.,TGTGCCAGCAGCCCCCGGGGTAGGCGGGGGGAAGAGACCCAGTACTTC,CASSPRGRRGEETQYF
TRBV6-5,TRBD1,TRBJ1-2,.,TGTGCCCGACAGGGGAAAGGGGAGGACTATGGCTACACCTTC,CARQGKGEDYGYTF
TRBV10-3,.,TRBJ1-2,once,TGTGCCATCGGCAGCCAGCGCCATGGCTACACCTTC,CAIGSQRHGYTF
TRBV4-1,TRBD2,TRBJ2-7,.,TGCGCCAGCAGCCAAGGGCTAGGAGCGGGGGGGCTCTACGAGCAGTACTTC,CASSQGLGAGGLYEQYF
TRBV7-6,.,TRBJ1-2,once,TGTGCCAGCAGTTCGGACAGTTTGTGGGACTATGGCTACACCTTC,CASSSDSLWDYGYTF
TRBV27,.,TRBJ2-7,.,TGTGCCAGCAGGGAGGACGGGAGTTACTCCTACGAGCAGTACTTC,CASREDGSYSYEQYF
TRBV11-2,.,TRBJ1-1,few,TGTGCCAGCAGCCCGGGTTCCCACGGCCCCCGGAAGAACACTGAAGCTTTCTTT,CASSPGSHGPRKNTEAFF